This paragraph reports one TCR beta chain. This entry is derived from a study of T-cell memory formation after mild COVID-19. CDR1 SGHTA and CDR2 FQGNSA come from the germline V gene. The CDR3 is made up of 16 amino acids. V lost 5 bases and J lost 2, with 15 bases in between. TCRdb fed the 5' RACE reads into MiXCR, producing one record per CDR3 protein. The repertoire holds some 300,000 distinct CDR3 sequences, with around a fifth as singletons. Material for sequencing was PBMCs or a T cell subset sorted from them (not recorded which). This clonotype was sampled from a man in his late teens or twenties who had mild COVID-19 (a few samples of this study predate the infection). Cell type and time point are not known. The rearrangement uses TRBV7-2 and TRBJ2-2, with D uncertain. This chain's CDR3 is CASSRWIGVNTGELFF. CDR3 coding DNA: TGTGCCAGCAGCCGATGGATTGGGGTTAACACCGGGGAGCTGTTTTTT.